One and the same sample provided the 17 T cell receptor beta chains below, sequenced in a study of neurological immune-mediated disorders. Using its own MiXCR run on the 5' RACE reads, TCRdb lists one record per CDR3 protein. The sample carries just under 60,000 distinct CDR3 sequences, around 2.3% recorded once. Input material: PBMCs. The receptors originated from a man aged 50 to 59 with multiple sclerosis.

This clonotype is judged medium-sized. The chain combines TRBV15 with TRBJ2-1; D unresolved. Trimming removed 9 bases from V and 2 bases from J, with 11 bases in between. CDR1 and CDR2 from the germline V gene are LNHNV and YYDKDF (reference sequence). CDR3 length: 13 amino acids. CDR3 amino acids: CATSRAPYNEQFF. The CDR3 coding sequence is TGTGCCACTAGTCGGGCTCCCTACAATGAGCAGTTCTTC.

This clonotype was counted at least ten times. The rearrangement joins TRBV15 to TRBJ1-6, with TRBD1 identical over 10 bases. J gave up 14 bases and V 2 bases, and 6 bases lay outside the gene matches. The CDR3 loop spans 14 amino acids. CDR1 and CDR2 (germline): LNHNV, YYDKDF (reference sequence). The CDR3 protein is CATSRSGTGETLHF. As DNA, the CDR3 is TGTGCCACCAGCAGATCCGGGACAGGGGAAACCCTCCACTTT.

This clonotype was observed many times. The genes are TRBV12-3 or TRBV12-4 and TRBJ2-5; D uncertain. V was clipped by 3 bases and J by 1 base, with 6 bases between them. This CDR3 spans 13 amino acids. The CDR3 bases are TGTGCCAGCAGTTTGGTTGGCCAAGAGACCCAGTACTTC. This translates into CASSLVGQETQYF.

The chain joins TRBV15 to TRBJ1-1; no definite D call. The length of the CDR3 is 13 residues. Germline CDR1 and CDR2: LNHNV and YYDKDF (reference sequence). Trimming pared 0 bases from V and 5 bases from J, leaving 7 bases between. Here the CDR3 DNA reads TGTGCCACCAGCAGAGATTGGGGTACTGAAGCTTTCTTT. Translation gives CATSRDWGTEAFF.

In its sample, this clonotype was seen many times. The chain couples TRBV5-5 to TRBJ1-6, with D unclear. The V end was cut by 3 bases, the J end by 8 bases, with 9 bases between. Per the germline V gene, CDR1 is SGHKS and CDR2 is YYEKEE (reference sequence). The CDR3 runs to 13 residues. The DNA for the CDR3 is TGTGCCAGCAGCTGGGGATCGGATTCACCCCTCCACTTT. Protein product: CASSWGSDSPLHF.

This clonotype was recorded many times. The V gene is TRBV5-1, the J gene TRBJ2-7; 9 bases map to TRBD1. After removal of 4 bases from V and 6 bases from J, the junction contained 8 bases not matched to a gene. In germline, CDR1 is SGHRS, CDR2 YFSETQ. This CDR3 comprises 14 residues. The CDR3, as DNA: TGCGCCAGCAGCCCCGGACAGGGGACCCTCGAGCAGTACTTC. Its translation: CASSPGQGTLEQYF.

This clonotype was picked up many times. The chain employs TRBV12-3 or TRBV12-4 and TRBJ2-2; D may be TRBD2 (6 bases). Trimming removed 5 bases at V and 7 bases at J, with 17 bases between. This CDR3 is 15 amino acids long. CDR3 residues: CASSPQPPGVGELFF. DNA for the CDR3: TGTGCCAGCAGTCCCCAACCCCCGGGGGTCGGGGAGCTGTTTTTT.

This clonotype was seen at least ten times. The V call is TRBV15, the J call TRBJ2-5; D is unclear. The CDR3 is 13 amino acids. V lost 6 bases and J 2 bases, leaving 10 bases between the germline ends. The germline gives CDR1 LNHNV, CDR2 YYDKDF (reference sequence). CDR3 protein: CATSGGRQETQYF. DNA for the CDR3: TGTGCCACCAGTGGTGGTCGGCAAGAGACCCAGTACTTC.

CDR3 in DNA: TGTGCCAGCAGAATAAACAGGGGTGGCTACACCTTC. Protein: CASRINRGGYTF. This rearrangement joins TRBV6-5 to TRBJ1-2, with 7 bases matching TRBD1. This CDR3 contains 12 residues. V trimming: 6 bases; J trimming: 7 bases; junction bases outside the gene matches: 5. Germline CDR1 MNHEY, CDR2 SVGAGI.

There are many counts of this clonotype. The chain carries TRBV12-3 or TRBV12-4 and TRBJ1-1; no clear D gene. The length of the CDR3 is 13 residues. With 3 bases removed from V and 1 base from J, the gap between germline ends came to 6 bases. The CDR3 region has the DNA TGTGCCAGCAGTTTGGGGAAGAACACTGAAGCTTTCTTT. Encoded protein: CASSLGKNTEAFF.

This clonotype was recorded many times. The chain joins TRBV12-3 or TRBV12-4 to TRBJ2-7, with a tentative D call TRBD1 (6 bases). The CDR3 runs to 13 residues. V was clipped by 8 bases and J by 0 bases, with 11 bases between them. The CDR3 sequence is CASGDRISYEQYF. DNA of the CDR3: TGTGCCAGCGGTGACAGGATCTCCTACGAGCAGTACTTC.

This clonotype showed up many times. The V and J genes are TRBV3-1 and TRBJ1-1; TRBD1 aligns across 9 bases. Germline CDR1 is LGHDT and CDR2 is YNNKEL (reference sequence). The CDR3 spans 14 residues. The V and J ends lost 6 bases and 1 base, in that order; junction bases with no gene match: 3. CDR3 nucleotide sequence: TGTGCCAGCAGACGGGGACAGGGGAACACTGAAGCTTTCTTT. Translation gives CASRRGQGNTEAFF.

This clonotype was seen ten or more times. The chain carries TRBV7-2 and TRBJ2-1; D may be TRBD1 (5 bases). V dropped 2 bases and J dropped 5 bases, with 13 bases sitting between them. CDR3 length: 15 residues. CDR1 and CDR2 from the germline V gene are SGHTA and FQGNSA. CDR3 bases: TGTGCCAGCAGCTTAAGGTCAGGGTTTAACAATGAGCAGTTCTTC. This encodes CASSLRSGFNNEQFF.

Ten or more counts support this clonotype. V gene TRBV24-1 combines with J gene TRBJ2-5; weak D call: TRBD1 (6 bases). V gave up 4 bases and J gave up 5 bases, with 16 bases separating them. CDR1 KGHDR and CDR2 SFDVKD come from the germline V gene. The CDR3 totals 15 residues. The CDR3, as DNA: TGTGCCACCAGTGAGGCAGGGGATGTTCGGGAGACCCAGTACTTC. This gives the protein CATSEAGDVRETQYF.

There are many counts of this clonotype. The chain employs TRBV5-1 and TRBJ1-1, with TRBD1 as a possible D gene (6 bases). The CDR3 covers 14 residues. Trimming pared 4 bases from V and 4 bases from J, leaving 14 bases between. Germline CDR1 and CDR2: SGHRS and YFSETQ. The CDR3 region has the DNA TGCGCCAGCAGCGCAACAGGGTATGGCACTGAAGCTTTCTTT. Translating gives CASSATGYGTEAFF.

There are many counts of this clonotype. V is TRBV20-1 and J is TRBJ1-2; D gene unclear. The V gene lost 6 bases and the J gene lost 2 bases, with 10 bases spanning the gap. The germline V gene encodes CDR1 DFQATT and CDR2 SNEGSKA (reference sequence). The CDR3 loop spans 12 amino acids. The CDR3 DNA reads TGCAGTGCGAGCCAGGACAACTATGGCTACACCTTC. Its protein product is CSASQDNYGYTF.

There are many counts of this clonotype. The chain joins TRBV12-3 or TRBV12-4 to TRBJ2-7; 7 bases map to TRBD2. The junction had 2 bases not matched to a gene; V was cut back by 6 bases and J by 0 bases. This CDR3 has 13 residues. CDR3 protein: CASRGTNSYEQYF. CDR3 coding DNA: TGTGCCAGCAGGGGGACTAACTCCTACGAGCAGTACTTC.